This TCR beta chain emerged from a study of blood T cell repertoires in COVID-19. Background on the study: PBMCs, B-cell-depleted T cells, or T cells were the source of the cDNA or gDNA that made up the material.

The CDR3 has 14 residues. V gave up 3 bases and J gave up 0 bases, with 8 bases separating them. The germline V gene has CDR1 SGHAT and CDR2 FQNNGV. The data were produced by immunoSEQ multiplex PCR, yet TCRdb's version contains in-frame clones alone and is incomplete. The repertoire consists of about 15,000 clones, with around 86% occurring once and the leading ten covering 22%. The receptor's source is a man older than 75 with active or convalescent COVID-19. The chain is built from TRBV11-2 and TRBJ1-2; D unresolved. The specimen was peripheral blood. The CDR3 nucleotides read TGTGCCAGCAGCTTTGCGGGAGCTAACTATGGCTACACCTTC. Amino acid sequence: CASSFAGANYGYTF.